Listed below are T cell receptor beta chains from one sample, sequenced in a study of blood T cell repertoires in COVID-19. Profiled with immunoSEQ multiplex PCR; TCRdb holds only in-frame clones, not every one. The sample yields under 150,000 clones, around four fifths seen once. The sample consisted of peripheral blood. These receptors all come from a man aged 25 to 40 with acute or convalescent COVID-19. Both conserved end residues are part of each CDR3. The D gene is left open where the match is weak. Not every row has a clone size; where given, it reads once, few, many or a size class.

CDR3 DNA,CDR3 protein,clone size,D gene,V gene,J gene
TGTGCCAGCAGCCTCTCTGGAAACACCATATATTTT,CASSLSGNTIYF,-,-,TRBV9,TRBJ1-3
TGTGCCAGCAGTTACGGTCAGCGGGGCACAGATACGCAGTATTTT,CASSYGQRGTDTQYF,-,-,TRBV6-5,TRBJ2-3
TGTGCCACCAGCAGAGAGCTAGCGGGATACAATGAGCAGTTCTTC,CATSRELAGYNEQFF,-,TRBD2,TRBV15,TRBJ2-1
TGTGCCAGCAGCCCCCAGTGGGGGGGCACAGATACGCAGTATTTT,CASSPQWGGTDTQYF,-,-,TRBV5-8,TRBJ2-3
TGTGCCAGCAGCTTAGCGGGACTAGCGGGAGGATATGAGCAGTTCTTC,CASSLAGLAGGYEQFF,-,TRBD2,TRBV11-1,TRBJ2-1
TGTGCCAGCAGCTCCCACGGAGGGGCCCAAGAGACCCAGTACTTC,CASSSHGGAQETQYF,-,-,TRBV9,TRBJ2-5
TGTGCCAGCAGCTTCGGAGCGGGAATCAATGAGCAGTTCTTC,CASSFGAGINEQFF,-,TRBD2,TRBV7-9,TRBJ2-1
TGTGCCAGCAGCCCAGTGGGGGCCTCGGTCAATGAAGCTTTCTTT,CASSPVGASVNEAFF,-,-,TRBV9,TRBJ1-1
TGTGCCAGCAGCCCGGGACAGGGGGATCAGCCCCAGCATTTT,CASSPGQGDQPQHF,-,TRBD1,TRBV5-4,TRBJ1-5
TGTGCCACTACCCCGGGCTACGAGCAGTACTTC,CATTPGYEQYF,-,-,TRBV2,TRBJ2-7
TGTGCCAGCAGTCAGGGACAGGCCCGCCCAACTAATGAAAAACTGTTTTTT,CASSQGQARPTNEKLFF,-,TRBD1,TRBV2,TRBJ1-4
TGTGCCAGCAGCATTCTCCATTACGGGAACTATGGCTACACCTTC,CASSILHYGNYGYTF,-,-,TRBV5-6,TRBJ1-2
TGTGCCAGCAGCGTAGGGCAGAATAGCAATCAGCCCCAGCATTTT,CASSVGQNSNQPQHF,few,-,TRBV9,TRBJ1-5
TGCGCCAGCAGTTCAGGGGGAGGTAGCAATCAGCCCCAGCATTTT,CASSSGGGSNQPQHF,-,TRBD1,TRBV5-1,TRBJ1-5
TGTGCCAGTAGTGAACGGACTAGCGGCCGGTACCAAGAGACCCAGTACTTC,CASSERTSGRYQETQYF,-,TRBD2,TRBV19,TRBJ2-5
TGTGCCTGGAGTGCTGGGCATGCTGGAAACACCATATATTTT,CAWSAGHAGNTIYF,-,-,TRBV30,TRBJ1-3
TGTGCCAGTAGTGGCTGGACAGGGAAAACTGAAGCTTTCTTT,CASSGWTGKTEAFF,-,TRBD1,TRBV19,TRBJ1-1
TGTGCCAGCAGCAATCCCTCAGCGGGAGGGCCCTACAATGAGCAGTTCTTC,CASSNPSAGGPYNEQFF,-,-,TRBV21-1,TRBJ2-1
TGTGCCAGCAATGCAGGGGGCGGAGAGACCCAGTACTTC,CASNAGGGETQYF,-,TRBD1,TRBV2,TRBJ2-5
TGTGCCAGCAGTCCACTTAGCCCCAATGAGCAGTTCTTC,CASSPLSPNEQFF,once,-,TRBV27,TRBJ2-1
TGTGCCAGCAGCCCCTACTTGGGGACAGTGGATGAAAAACTGTTTTTT,CASSPYLGTVDEKLFF,-,TRBD1,TRBV5-8,TRBJ1-4
TGTGCCAGCAGCTGGGATCGGGGTGAAAAACTGTTTTTT,CASSWDRGEKLFF,once,-,TRBV7-9,TRBJ1-4
TGCGCCAGCACTAAGACAGGGTCAGGAAACACCATATATTTT,CASTKTGSGNTIYF,-,TRBD1,TRBV4-1,TRBJ1-3
TGTGCCAGCAGTGATCTAACGGACTACCTGAACACCGGGGAGCTGTTTTTT,CASSDLTDYLNTGELFF,-,-,TRBV6-1,TRBJ2-2
TGCGCCAGCAGCCACGGACAGGGACAGCCCCAGCATTTT,CASSHGQGQPQHF,-,TRBD1,TRBV4-1,TRBJ1-5
TGTGCCAGCAAGAGAACAGGGAGCCAGGGTGGCTACACCTTC,CASKRTGSQGGYTF,-,-,TRBV3-1/TRBV3-2,TRBJ1-2
TGTGCCAGCAGCTACCCGGAGGGGATCGCTGGGGAGCTGTTTTTT,CASSYPEGIAGELFF,-,-,TRBV7-9,TRBJ2-2
TGTGCCAGCAGCTTAGATGGGGACACGGCCTATAATTCACCCCTCCACTTT,CASSLDGDTAYNSPLHF,-,-,TRBV7-8,TRBJ1-6
TGTGCCAACGCCGGGACTAGCGGGAGATCTCGGTACAATGAGCAGTTCTTC,CANAGTSGRSRYNEQFF,-,TRBD2,TRBV2,TRBJ2-1
TGTGCCAGCAGCCGACCGGGATTATCTAACTATGGCTACACCTTC,CASSRPGLSNYGYTF,-,-,TRBV7-6,TRBJ1-2
TGTGCCAGCAGCTTAATCCGAACAGGGGGTCGGCCCCAGCATTTT,CASSLIRTGGRPQHF,-,TRBD1,TRBV7-3,TRBJ1-5
TGTGCCAGTAGTATAGGCTCGGGGACAGGAAGAAATATGCGTGTCTACACCTTC,CASSIGSGTGRNMRVYTF,-,TRBD1,TRBV19,TRBJ1-2
TGCGCCAGCAGTGAGTCTTGGGGTAGCGGGGCTAGGGATGAGCAGTTCTTC,CASSESWGSGARDEQFF,-,TRBD2,TRBV10-1,TRBJ2-1